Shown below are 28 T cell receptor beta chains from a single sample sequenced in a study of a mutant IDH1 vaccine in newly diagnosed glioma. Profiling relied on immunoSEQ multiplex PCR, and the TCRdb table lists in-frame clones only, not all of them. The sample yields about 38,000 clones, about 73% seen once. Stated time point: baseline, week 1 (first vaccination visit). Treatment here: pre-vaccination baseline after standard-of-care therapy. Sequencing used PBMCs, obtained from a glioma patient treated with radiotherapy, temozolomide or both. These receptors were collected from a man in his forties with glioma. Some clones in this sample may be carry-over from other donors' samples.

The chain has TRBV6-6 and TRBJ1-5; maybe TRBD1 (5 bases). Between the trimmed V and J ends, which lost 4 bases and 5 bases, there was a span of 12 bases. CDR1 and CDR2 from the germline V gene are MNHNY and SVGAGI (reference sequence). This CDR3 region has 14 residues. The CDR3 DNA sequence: TGTGCCAGCAGTTGGTTCGACAGTTATCAGCCCCAGCATTTT. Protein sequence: CASSWFDSYQPQHF.

CDR3 region: CASSSGPAGDEQFF. The CDR3, as DNA: TGTGCCAGCAGCTCGGGACCAGCAGGCGATGAGCAGTTCTTC. This chain uses TRBV7-2 with TRBJ2-1; possibly TRBD1 or TRBD2 for D (5 bases each). The V and J ends lost 4 bases and 8 bases respectively, with 15 bases between them. CDR3 size: 14 residues. CDR1 is SGHTA and CDR2 is FQGNSA in the germline V gene.

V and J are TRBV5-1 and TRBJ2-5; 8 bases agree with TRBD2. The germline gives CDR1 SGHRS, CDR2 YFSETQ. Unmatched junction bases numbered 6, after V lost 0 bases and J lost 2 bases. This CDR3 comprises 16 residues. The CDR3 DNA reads TGCGCCAGCAGCTTGGTGGTAGCGGGGTATCAAGAGACCCAGTACTTC. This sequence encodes CASSLVVAGYQETQYF.

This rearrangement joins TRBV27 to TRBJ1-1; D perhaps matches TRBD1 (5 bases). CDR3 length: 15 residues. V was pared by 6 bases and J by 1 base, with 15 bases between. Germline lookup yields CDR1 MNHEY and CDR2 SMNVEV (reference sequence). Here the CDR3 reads CASRTAGATNTEAFF. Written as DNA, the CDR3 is TGTGCCAGCAGGACCGCTGGGGCCACGAACACTGAAGCTTTCTTT.

Written as DNA, the CDR3 is TGTGCCAGCAGCCCGCCAGGGAGGCCCTACAATGAGCAGTTCTTC. It translates to CASSPPGRPYNEQFF. V and J are TRBV11-1 and TRBJ2-1; perhaps TRBD2 as D (6 bases). This CDR3 has 15 residues. V was cut by 5 bases and J by 2 bases, with 13 bases left in between. Germline V gives CDR1 SGHAT, CDR2 FQDESV (reference sequence). The full variable domain, its missing parts supplied by reference TRBV11-1 and TRBJ2-1, is EAEVAQSPRYKITEKSQAVAFWCDPISGHATLYWYRQILGQGPELLVQFQDESVVDDSQLPKDRFSAERLKGVDSTLKIQPAELGDSAMYLCASSPPGRPYNEQFFGPGTRLTVL.

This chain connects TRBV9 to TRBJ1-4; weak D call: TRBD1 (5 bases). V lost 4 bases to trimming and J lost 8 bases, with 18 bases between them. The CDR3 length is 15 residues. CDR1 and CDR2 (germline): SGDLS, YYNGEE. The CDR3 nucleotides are TGTGCCAGCAGCCCCGGGGGAAATCTTCAGGAAAAACTGTTTTTT. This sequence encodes CASSPGGNLQEKLFF. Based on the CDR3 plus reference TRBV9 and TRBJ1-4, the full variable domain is DSGVTQTPKHLITATGQRVTLRCSPRSGDLSVYWYQQSLDQGLQFLIQYYNGEERAKGNILERFSAQQFPDLHSELNLSSLELGDSALYFCASSPGGNLQEKLFFGSGTQLSVL.

The DNA of the CDR3 is TGCAGCGTTGCCCGGACAGGGAACACTGAAGCTTTCTTT. Amino acid sequence: CSVARTGNTEAFF. This sequence joins TRBV29-1 and TRBJ1-1; 7 positions agree with TRBD1. Germline V gives CDR1 SQVTM, CDR2 ANQGSEA. The CDR3 extends over 13 amino acids. Unmatched junction bases numbered 3, after V lost 4 bases and J lost 1 base.

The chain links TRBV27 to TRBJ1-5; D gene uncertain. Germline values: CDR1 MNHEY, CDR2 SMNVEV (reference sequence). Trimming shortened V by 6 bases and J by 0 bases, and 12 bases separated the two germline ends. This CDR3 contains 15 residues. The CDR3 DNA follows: TGTGCCAGCAGCTTCTCAGGTGTTAGCAATCAGCCCCAGCATTTT. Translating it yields CASSFSGVSNQPQHF.

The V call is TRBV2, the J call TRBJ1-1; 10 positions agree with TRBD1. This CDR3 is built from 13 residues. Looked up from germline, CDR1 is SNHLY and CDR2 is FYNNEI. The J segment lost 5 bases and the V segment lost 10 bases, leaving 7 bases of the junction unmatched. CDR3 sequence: CAKKTGGGTEAFF. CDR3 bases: TGTGCCAAAAAGACAGGGGGCGGAACTGAAGCTTTCTTT.

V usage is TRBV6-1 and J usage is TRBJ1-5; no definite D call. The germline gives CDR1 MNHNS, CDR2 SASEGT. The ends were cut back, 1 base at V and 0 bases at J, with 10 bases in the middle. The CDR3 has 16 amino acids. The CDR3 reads CASSEEIAISNQPQHF. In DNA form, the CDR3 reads TGTGCCAGCAGTGAAGAAATAGCAATTAGCAATCAGCCCCAGCATTTT.

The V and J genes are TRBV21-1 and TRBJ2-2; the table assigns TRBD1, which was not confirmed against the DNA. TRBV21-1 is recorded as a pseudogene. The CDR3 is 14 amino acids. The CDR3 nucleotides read TGTGCCAGCAGCGAGGACAGGAACACCGGGGAGCTGTTTTTT. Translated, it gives CASSEDRNTGELFF.

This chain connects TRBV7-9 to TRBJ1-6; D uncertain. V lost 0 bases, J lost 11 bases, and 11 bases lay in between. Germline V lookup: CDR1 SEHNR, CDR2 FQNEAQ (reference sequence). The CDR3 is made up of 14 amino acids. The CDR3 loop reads CASSLALGSPPLHF. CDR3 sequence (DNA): TGTGCCAGCAGCTTAGCCCTGGGATCACCACCCCTCCACTTT. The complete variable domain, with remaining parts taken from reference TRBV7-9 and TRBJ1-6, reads DTGVSQNPRHKITKRGQNVTFRCDPISEHNRLYWYRQTLGQGPEFLTYFQNEAQLEKSRLLSDRFSAERPKGSFSTLEIQRTEQGDSAMYLCASSLALGSPPLHFGNGTRLTVT.

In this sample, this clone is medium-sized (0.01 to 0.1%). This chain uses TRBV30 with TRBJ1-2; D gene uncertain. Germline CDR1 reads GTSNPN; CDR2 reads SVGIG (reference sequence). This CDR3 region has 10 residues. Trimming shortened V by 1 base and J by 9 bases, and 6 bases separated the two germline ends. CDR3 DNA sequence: TGTGCCTGGAGTGGGCTGAGCTACACCTTC. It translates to CAWSGLSYTF.

The CDR3 coding sequence is TGTGCCAGCAGCTTTGCGTGGGGGGCCACAGATACGCAGTATTTT. This sequence encodes CASSFAWGATDTQYF. The chain has TRBV5-4 and TRBJ2-3; either TRBD1 or TRBD2 may fit D (6 bases each). Per the germline V gene, CDR1 is SGHNT and CDR2 is YYREEE (reference sequence). The CDR3 is 15 amino acids. The V end lost 2 bases, the J end lost 2 bases, and 12 bases lay between the germline ends. The full variable domain, its missing parts supplied by reference TRBV5-4 and TRBJ2-3, is ETGVTQSPTHLIKTRGQQVTLRCSSQSGHNTVSWYQQALGQGPQFIFQYYREEENGRGNFPPRFSGLQFPNYSSELNVNALELDDSALYLCASSFAWGATDTQYFGPGTRLTVL.

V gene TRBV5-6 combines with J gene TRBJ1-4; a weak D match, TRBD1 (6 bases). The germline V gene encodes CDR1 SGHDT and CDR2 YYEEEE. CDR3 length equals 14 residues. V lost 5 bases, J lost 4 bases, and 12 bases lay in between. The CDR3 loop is CASSLQGFNEKLFF. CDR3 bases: TGTGCCAGCAGTTTACAGGGATTTAATGAAAAACTGTTTTTT.

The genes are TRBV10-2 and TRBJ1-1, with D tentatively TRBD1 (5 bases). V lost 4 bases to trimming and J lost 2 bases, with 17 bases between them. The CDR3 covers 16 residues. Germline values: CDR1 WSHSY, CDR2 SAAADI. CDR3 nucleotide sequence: TGCGCCAGCAGTGCCCCTCGAGGACACCTTAACACTGAAGCTTTCTTT. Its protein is CASSAPRGHLNTEAFF.

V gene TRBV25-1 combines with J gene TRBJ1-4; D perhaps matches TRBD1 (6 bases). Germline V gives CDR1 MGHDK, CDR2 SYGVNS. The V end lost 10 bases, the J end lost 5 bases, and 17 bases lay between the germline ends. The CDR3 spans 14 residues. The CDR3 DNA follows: TGTGCCACTGCGCTACAGGGCCAAAATGAAAAACTGTTTTTT. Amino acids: CATALQGQNEKLFF. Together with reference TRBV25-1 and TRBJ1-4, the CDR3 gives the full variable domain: EADIYQTPRYLVIGTGKKITLECSQTMGHDKMYWYQQDPGMELHLIHYSYGVNSTEKGDLSSESTVSRIRTEHFPLTLESARPSHTSQYLCATALQGQNEKLFFGSGTQLSVL.

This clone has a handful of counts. For the CDR3, the DNA is TGTGCCAGCAGTTACTCGTGGGGGAACACTGAAGCTTTCTTT. As protein: CASSYSWGNTEAFF. The rearrangement uses TRBV6-5 and TRBJ1-1; D unresolved. Trimming cost V 0 bases and J 1 base, with 6 bases left between them. The CDR3 runs 14 residues. Germline-derived CDR1 and CDR2 are MNHEY and SVGAGI.

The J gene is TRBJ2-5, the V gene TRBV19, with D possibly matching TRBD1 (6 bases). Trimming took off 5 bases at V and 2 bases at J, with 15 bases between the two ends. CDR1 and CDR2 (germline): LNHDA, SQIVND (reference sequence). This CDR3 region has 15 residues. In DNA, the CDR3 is TGTGCCAGTAGTTCTGGTGGGACATCACAAGAGACCCAGTACTTC. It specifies CASSSGGTSQETQYF.

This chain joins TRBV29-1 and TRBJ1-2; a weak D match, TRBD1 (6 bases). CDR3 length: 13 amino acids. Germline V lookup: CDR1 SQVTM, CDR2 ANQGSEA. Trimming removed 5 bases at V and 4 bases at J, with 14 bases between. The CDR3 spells CSVSTGLTYGYTF. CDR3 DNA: TGCAGCGTTTCTACAGGGTTGACCTATGGCTACACCTTC.

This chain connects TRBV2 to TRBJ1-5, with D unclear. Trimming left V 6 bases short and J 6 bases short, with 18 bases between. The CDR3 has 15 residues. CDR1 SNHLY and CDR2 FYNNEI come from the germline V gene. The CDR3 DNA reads TGTGCCAGCAGCGACCCAAACGTCGAAGTTCAGCCCCAGCATTTT. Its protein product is CASSDPNVEVQPQHF.

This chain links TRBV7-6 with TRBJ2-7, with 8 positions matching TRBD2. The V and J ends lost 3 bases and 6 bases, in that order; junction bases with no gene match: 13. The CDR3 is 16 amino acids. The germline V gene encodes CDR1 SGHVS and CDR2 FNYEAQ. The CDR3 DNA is TGTGCCAGCAGCTTTGGCAGCGGGGGCTTTAGTGGCGAGCAGTACTTC. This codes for CASSFGSGGFSGEQYF.

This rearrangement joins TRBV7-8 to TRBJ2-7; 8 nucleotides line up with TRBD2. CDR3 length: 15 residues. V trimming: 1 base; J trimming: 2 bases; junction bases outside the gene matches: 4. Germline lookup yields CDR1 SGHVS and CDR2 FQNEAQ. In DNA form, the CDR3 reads TGTGCCAGCAGCTTAGTAACTAGCGGTCCCTACGAGCAGTACTTC. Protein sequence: CASSLVTSGPYEQYF. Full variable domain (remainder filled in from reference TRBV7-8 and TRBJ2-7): GAGVSQSPRYKVAKRGQDVALRCDPISGHVSLFWYQQALGQGPEFLTYFQNEAQLDKSGLPSDRFFAERPEGSVSTLKIQRTQQEDSAVYLCASSLVTSGPYEQYFGPGTRLTVT.

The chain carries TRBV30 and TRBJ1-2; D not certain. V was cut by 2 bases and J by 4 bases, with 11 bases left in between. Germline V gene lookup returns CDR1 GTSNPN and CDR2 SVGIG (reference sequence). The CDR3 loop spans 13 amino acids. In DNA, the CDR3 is TGTGCCTGGAGTAACAGTGGTGGCTATGGCTACACCTTC. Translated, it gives CAWSNSGGYGYTF.

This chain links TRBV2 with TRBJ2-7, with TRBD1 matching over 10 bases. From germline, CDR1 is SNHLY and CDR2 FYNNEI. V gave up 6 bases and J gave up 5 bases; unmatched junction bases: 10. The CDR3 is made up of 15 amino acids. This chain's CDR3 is CASSGSDRGLDEQYF. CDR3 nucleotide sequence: TGTGCCAGCAGCGGCTCCGACAGGGGGCTAGACGAGCAGTACTTC.

CDR3 sequence reads: CASSPFRQGQDTQYF. The CDR3 bases are TGTGCCAGCAGTCCCTTCCGGCAGGGTCAAGATACGCAGTATTTT. The genes are TRBV6-5 and TRBJ2-3, with a weak D call TRBD1 (5 bases). CDR3 length: 15 amino acids. Germline CDR1 and CDR2: MNHEY and SVGAGI. The ends were cut back, 5 bases at V and 5 bases at J, with 17 bases in the middle.

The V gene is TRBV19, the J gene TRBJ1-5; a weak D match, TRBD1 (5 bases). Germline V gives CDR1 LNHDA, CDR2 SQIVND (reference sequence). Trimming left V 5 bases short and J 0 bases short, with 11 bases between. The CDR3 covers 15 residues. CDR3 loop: CASSRREFSNQPQHF. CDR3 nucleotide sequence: TGTGCCAGTAGTCGCAGGGAATTTAGCAATCAGCCCCAGCATTTT. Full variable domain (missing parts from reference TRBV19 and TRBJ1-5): DGGITQSPKYLFRKEGQNVTLSCEQNLNHDAMYWYRQDPGQGLRLIYYSQIVNDFQKGDIAEGYSVSREKKESFPLTVTSAQKNPTAFYLCASSRREFSNQPQHFGDGTRLSIL.

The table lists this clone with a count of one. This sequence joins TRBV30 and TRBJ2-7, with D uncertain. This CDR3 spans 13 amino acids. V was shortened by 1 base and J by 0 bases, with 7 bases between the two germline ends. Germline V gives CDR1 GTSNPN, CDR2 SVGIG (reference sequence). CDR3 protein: CAWSETSSYEQYF. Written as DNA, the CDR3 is TGTGCCTGGAGTGAAACAAGCTCCTACGAGCAGTACTTC.